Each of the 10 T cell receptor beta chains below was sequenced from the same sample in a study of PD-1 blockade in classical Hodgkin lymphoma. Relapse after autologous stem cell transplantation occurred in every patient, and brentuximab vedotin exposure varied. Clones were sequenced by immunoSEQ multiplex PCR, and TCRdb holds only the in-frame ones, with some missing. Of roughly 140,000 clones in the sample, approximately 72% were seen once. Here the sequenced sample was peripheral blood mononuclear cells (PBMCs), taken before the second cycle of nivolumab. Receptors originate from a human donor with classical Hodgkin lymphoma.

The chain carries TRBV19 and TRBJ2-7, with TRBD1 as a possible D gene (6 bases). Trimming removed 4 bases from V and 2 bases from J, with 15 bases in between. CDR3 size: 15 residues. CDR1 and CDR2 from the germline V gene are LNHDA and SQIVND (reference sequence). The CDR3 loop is CASSRVWGHTYEQYF. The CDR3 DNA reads TGTGCCAGTAGTAGGGTGTGGGGACATACCTACGAGCAGTACTTC.

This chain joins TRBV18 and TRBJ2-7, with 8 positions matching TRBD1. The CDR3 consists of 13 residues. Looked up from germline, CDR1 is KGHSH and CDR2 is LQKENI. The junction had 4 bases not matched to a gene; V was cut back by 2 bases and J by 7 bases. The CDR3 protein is CASSPIDRGEQYF. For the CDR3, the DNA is TGTGCCAGCTCACCAATTGACAGGGGTGAGCAGTACTTC.

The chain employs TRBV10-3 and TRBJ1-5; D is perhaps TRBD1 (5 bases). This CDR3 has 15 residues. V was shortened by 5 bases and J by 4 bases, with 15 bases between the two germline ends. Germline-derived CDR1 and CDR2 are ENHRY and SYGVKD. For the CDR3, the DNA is TGTGCCATCAGTCCGACCCTGCAGGGTAATCAGCCCCAGCATTTT. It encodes CAISPTLQGNQPQHF.

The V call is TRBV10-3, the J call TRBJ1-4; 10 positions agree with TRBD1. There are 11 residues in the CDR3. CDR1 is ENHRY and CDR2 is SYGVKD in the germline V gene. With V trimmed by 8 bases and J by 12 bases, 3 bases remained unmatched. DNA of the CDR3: TGTGCCATCGGGACAGGGGAAGAACTGTTTTTT. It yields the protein CAIGTGEELFF.

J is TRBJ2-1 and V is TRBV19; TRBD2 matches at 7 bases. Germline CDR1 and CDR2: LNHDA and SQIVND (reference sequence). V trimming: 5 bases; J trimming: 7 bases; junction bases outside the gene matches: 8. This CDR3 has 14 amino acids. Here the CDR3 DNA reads TGTGCCAGTAGTCACGGCGGGAGTGTAAATGAGCAGTTCTTC. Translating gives CASSHGGSVNEQFF.

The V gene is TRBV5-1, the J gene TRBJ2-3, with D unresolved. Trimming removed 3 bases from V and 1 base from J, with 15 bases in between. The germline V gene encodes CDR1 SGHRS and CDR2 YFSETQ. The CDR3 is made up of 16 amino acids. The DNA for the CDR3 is TGCGCCAGCAGCTCCTACCTTGTCTTGGGCACAGATACGCAGTATTTT. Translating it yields CASSSYLVLGTDTQYF.

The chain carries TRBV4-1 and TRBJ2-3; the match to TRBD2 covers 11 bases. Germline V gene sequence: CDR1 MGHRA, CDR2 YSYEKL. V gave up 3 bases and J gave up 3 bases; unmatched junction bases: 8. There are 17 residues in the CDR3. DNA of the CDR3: TGCGCCAGCAGCCAGCCCTCCGGGACTAGCGGAACAGATACGCAGTATTTT. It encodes CASSQPSGTSGTDTQYF.

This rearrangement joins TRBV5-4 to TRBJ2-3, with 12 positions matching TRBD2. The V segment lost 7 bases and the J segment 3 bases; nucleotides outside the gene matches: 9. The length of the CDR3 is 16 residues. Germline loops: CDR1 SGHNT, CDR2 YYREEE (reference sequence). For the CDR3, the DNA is TGTGCCAGCTGGGATCTAGCGGGAGGGCCAACAGATACGCAGTATTTT. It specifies CASWDLAGGPTDTQYF.

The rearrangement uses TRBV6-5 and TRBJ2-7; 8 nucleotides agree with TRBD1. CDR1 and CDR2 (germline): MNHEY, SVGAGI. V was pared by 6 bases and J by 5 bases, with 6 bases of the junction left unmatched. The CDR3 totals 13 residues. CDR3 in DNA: TGTGCCAGCAGCCTACAGGGGGGAAACGAGCAGTACTTC. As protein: CASSLQGGNEQYF.

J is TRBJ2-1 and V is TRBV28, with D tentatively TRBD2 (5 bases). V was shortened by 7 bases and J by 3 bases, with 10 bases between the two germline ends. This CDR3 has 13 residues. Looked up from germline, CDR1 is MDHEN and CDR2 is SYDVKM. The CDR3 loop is CASTLRDYNEQFF. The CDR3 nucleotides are TGTGCCAGCACTCTTCGGGACTACAATGAGCAGTTCTTC. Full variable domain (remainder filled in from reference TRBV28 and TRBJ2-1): DVKVTQSSRYLVKRTGEKVFLECVQDMDHENMFWYRQDPGLGLRLIYFSYDVKMKEKGDIPEGYSVSREKKERFSLILESASTNQTSMYLCASTLRDYNEQFFGPGTRLTVL.